These T cell receptor beta chains were read from a single sample in a study of cytomegalovirus exposure and HLA in healthy donors. Only in-frame clones appear in the TCRdb table, and some are missing; sequencing was by immunoSEQ multiplex PCR. The sample holds some 210,000 clones, about 83% seen once. The sequenced material came from PBMCs. All receptors derive from a woman aged 45 to 65 in good health and CMV-seropositive. Both conserved end residues are part of each CDR3. A D gene is named only where the DNA matches it firmly. Clone size, where shown, is once, few, many, or a class for clones that have expanded.

V	size	J	D	DNA	CDR3
TRBV27	-	TRBJ1-2	TRBD1	TGTGCCAGCAGTTTCATCGGACAGGGTATTGGGTATGGCTACACCTTC	CASSFIGQGIGYGYTF
TRBV27	once	TRBJ1-5	-	TGTGCCAGTCGACGGGGGAGCAATCAGCCCCAGCATTTT	CASRRGSNQPQHF
TRBV15	-	TRBJ2-7	-	TGTGCCACCAGCAGAGATAAGGACAGCTACGAGCAGTACTTC	CATSRDKDSYEQYF
TRBV5-5	-	TRBJ1-2	-	TGTGCCAGCAGCCCGAACGCGGGGAAGGAGTACTATGGCTACACCTTC	CASSPNAGKEYYGYTF
TRBV7-9	-	TRBJ1-6	-	TGTGCCAGCAGCCCGGGGGGGTCCTATAATTCACCCCTCCACTTT	CASSPGGSYNSPLHF
TRBV7-9	-	TRBJ1-2	-	TGTGCCAGCAGCCAAGGTGCCAGGGGAACAAACTATGGCTACACCTTC	CASSQGARGTNYGYTF
TRBV28	few	TRBJ1-5	-	TGTGCCAGCAGCATTAGCAATCAGCCCCAGCATTTT	CASSISNQPQHF
TRBV6-5	-	TRBJ2-6	-	TGTGCCAGCCACGGAGGGTCAGCTGGGGCCAACGTCCTGACTTTC	CASHGGSAGANVLTF
TRBV29-1	once	TRBJ2-2	-	TGCAGCGCCGAGGTCAGGGAGGCCACCGGGGAGCTGTTTTTT	CSAEVREATGELFF
TRBV5-1	-	TRBJ1-3	-	TGCGCCAGCAGCTTTGCGAACACCATATATTTT	CASSFANTIYF
TRBV6-1	-	TRBJ1-2	-	TGTGCCAGCAACGCCGGGATCTATGGCTACACCTTC	CASNAGIYGYTF